This is a list of T cell receptor beta chains from one sample in a study of OX40 agonist ivuxolimab in advanced cancers. The protocol was immunoSEQ multiplex PCR, while the TCRdb copy is restricted to in-frame clones and leaves out a portion. Here the sample spans about 79,000 clones, less than 95% being singletons. This sample comprised CD4+ or CD8+ T cells sorted from blood, obtained in a trial of the OX40 agonist ivuxolimab. These receptors came from an adult with an advanced solid tumor such as melanoma, head and neck, liver or kidney cancer. CDR3s include the opening cysteine and the closing phenylalanine or tryptophan. A clone size is listed for some rows: how often the clone was seen (once, few, many), or a class if it is expanded.

NA	TRBV2	TRBJ1-2	CASTPGQPYGYTF
NA	TRBV11-2	TRBJ1-1	CASSLEGDTEAFF
NA	TRBV18	TRBJ1-2	CASSPDSRYGYTF
NA	TRBV4-1	TRBJ2-1	CASSQGSGRYNEQFF
NA	TRBV9	TRBJ2-1	CASSVTGGSLYNEQFF
NA	TRBV5-1	TRBJ1-4	CASSPGTENEKLFF
NA	TRBV28	TRBJ1-2	CASSGQGDNYGYTF
NA	TRBV19	TRBJ2-2	CASSIGWAANTGELFF
few	TRBV2	TRBJ1-1	CASSAAGRITEAFF
NA	TRBV5-1	TRBJ1-1	CASSLVIGSTEAFF
NA	TRBV10-3	TRBJ1-5	CAISANEARQPQHF
NA	TRBV30	TRBJ2-2	CAWSTGNTGELFF
NA	TRBV5-1	TRBJ1-4	CASSFTIGDGKLFF
NA	TRBV11-3	TRBJ2-3	CASSRDHDTQYF
NA	TRBV7-9	TRBJ2-2	CASSLAGGRTGELFF
NA	TRBV27	TRBJ1-5	CASGTVWQPQHF
NA	TRBV14	TRBJ1-2	CASSQGYDGYTF
few	TRBV5-1	TRBJ1-3	CASRTASGNTIYF
NA	TRBV5-3	TRBJ1-6	CAPPAVANSPLHF
NA	TRBV6-5	TRBJ1-3	CASSNSGTVGDTIYF
NA	TRBV5-1	TRBJ1-5	CASSFGGNQPQHF
NA	TRBV5-1	TRBJ2-5	CASSLNSGQETQYF
NA	TRBV2	TRBJ1-2	CASSEQPEGYTF
NA	TRBV19	TRBJ2-4	CASSMWDDATKNIQYF
NA	TRBV5-1	TRBJ2-5	CASSWGLVETQYF
NA	TRBV11-2	TRBJ1-4	CASSHRQPRKGKLFF
NA	TRBV6-1	TRBJ2-5	CASSERLAFQETQYF
NA	TRBV4-2	TRBJ1-5	CASRQTDGLANQPQHF
NA	TRBV19	TRBJ1-6	CASIQGTSYNSPLHF
NA	TRBV5-5	TRBJ1-5	CASSYWDTSYNQPQHF
few	TRBV2	TRBJ1-6	CASSEEVPNSPLHF
NA	TRBV7-8	TRBJ1-3	CASSLGAGNTIYF
NA	TRBV2	TRBJ1-6	CASSELGQGNSPLHF
NA	TRBV5-1	TRBJ1-2	CASSAATGVNYGYTF
once	TRBV14	TRBJ2-5	CASSQTTLSRLPQETQYF
NA	TRBV29-1	TRBJ2-3	CSVTRGGQGSDTQYF
NA	TRBV14	TRBJ2-3	CASSREEPRTDTQYF
NA	TRBV10-3	TRBJ2-1	CAIIAGILNNEQFF
NA	TRBV5-6	TRBJ2-3	CASSSGGPNTDTQYF